This entry lists 29 T cell receptor beta chains sequenced from one sample in a study of beta chain features in type 1 diabetes. Study findings and constraints: Moderate but significant shortening of TCRB CDR3s was recorded in all four CD4+ subsets from Type 1 diabetes patients.

The authors reverse transcribed all of the isolated RNA, so sequencing captured expressed TCRB transcripts. Sequencing used immunoSEQ multiplex PCR; TCRdb keeps in-frame clones, though not all of them. The sample has roughly 100,000 clones; under 30% are singletons. Antigen specificity for these receptors is unknown. Sequenced input: central memory CD4+ T cells from blood. The receptors derive from a young woman with type 1 diabetes.

The chain has TRBV30 and TRBJ2-2, with 7 bases fitting TRBD2. The CDR3 loop spans 15 amino acids. V was clipped by 3 bases and J by 3 bases; unmatched bases: 7. The V gene's germline CDR1 is GTSNPN and CDR2 SVGIG (reference sequence). The CDR3 loop is CAWRRGSGDTGELFF. As DNA, the CDR3 is TGTGCCTGGAGGCGGGGGAGCGGTGACACCGGGGAGCTGTTTTTT. Combining the CDR3 with reference TRBV30 and TRBJ2-2 gives the whole variable domain SQTIHQWPATLVQPVGSPLSLECTVEGTSNPNLYWYRQAAGRGLQLLFYSVGIGQISSEVPQNLSASRPQDRQFILSSKKLLLSDSGFYLCAWRRGSGDTGELFFGEGSRLTVL.

This clone came up a few times. J is TRBJ1-5 and V is TRBV30; D perhaps matches TRBD1 (5 bases). Germline values: CDR1 GTSNPN, CDR2 SVGIG (reference sequence). The germline V and J ends were trimmed by 4 bases and 4 bases, with 14 bases remaining between them. The CDR3 loop spans 14 amino acids. DNA of the CDR3: TGTGCCTGGAAATCCGGGGGGGGAAATCAGCCCCAGCATTTT. Its protein product is CAWKSGGGNQPQHF.

The gene calls are TRBV5-1 and TRBJ2-5, with a tentative D call TRBD1 (5 bases). V lost 0 bases and J lost 5, with 11 bases in between. From germline, CDR1 is SGHRS and CDR2 YFSETQ. CDR3 length: 14 amino acids. CDR3 region: CASSLAQGDETQYF. DNA for the CDR3: TGCGCCAGCAGCTTGGCTCAGGGCGACGAGACCCAGTACTTC.

This clone has more than one count but fewer than ten. Other DNA sequences of this sample code for an identical CDR3. The chain combines TRBV5-1 with TRBJ2-2; 11 bases fit TRBD2. Germline CDR1 is SGHRS and CDR2 is YFSETQ. The CDR3 covers 15 residues. Trimming removed 4 bases from V and 3 bases from J; junction bases left unmatched: 2. CDR3 residues: CASSLGLADTGELFF. CDR3 bases: TGCGCCAGCAGCCTGGGACTAGCGGACACCGGGGAGCTGTTTTTT.

The V gene is TRBV30, the J gene TRBJ2-5; D gene uncertain. This CDR3 region has 11 residues. Germline-derived CDR1 and CDR2 are GTSNPN and SVGIG (reference sequence). V was trimmed by 5 bases and J by 7 bases, leaving 11 bases between them. The CDR3 region has the DNA TGTGCCTGGTCGAGTCTTCGGACCCAGTACTTC. It codes for CAWSSLRTQYF.

This clone has only a few counts. J is TRBJ2-2 and V is TRBV30, with TRBD2 as a possible D gene (6 bases). V lost 5 bases to trimming and J lost 6 bases, with 13 bases between them. Per the germline V gene, CDR1 is GTSNPN and CDR2 is SVGIG (reference sequence). There are 13 residues in the CDR3. CDR3 amino acids: CAWAGGFAGELFF. CDR3 nucleotides: TGTGCCTGGGCCGGGGGTTTTGCCGGGGAGCTGTTTTTT.

This clone has more than one count but fewer than ten. Additional DNA sequences in this sample encode the identical CDR3. The V gene is TRBV7-2, the J gene TRBJ1-2; D might be TRBD1 (5 bases). CDR1 is SGHTA and CDR2 is FQGNSA in the germline V gene. The CDR3 loop spans 12 amino acids. Trimming cost V 1 base and J 7 bases, with 7 bases left between them. The CDR3 DNA follows: TGTGCCAGCAGCTTAGGAACAGGTGGCTACACCTTC. Encoded protein: CASSLGTGGYTF.

The chain combines TRBV6-5 with TRBJ1-5, with D possibly matching TRBD1 (5 bases). CDR3 size: 13 residues. Per germline, CDR1 MNHEY and CDR2 SVGAGI. The V end was cut by 2 bases, the J end by 6 bases, with 8 bases between. The CDR3 loop is CASSYGGTQPQHF. CDR3 nucleotides: TGTGCCAGCAGTTACGGGGGGACTCAGCCCCAGCATTTT.

The chain carries TRBV28 and TRBJ1-4, with D perhaps matching TRBD1 (6 bases). Germline CDR1 and CDR2: MDHEN and SYDVKM. The CDR3 is 17 residues long. V lost 7 bases and J lost 0, with 18 bases in between. Written as DNA, the CDR3 is TGTGCCAGCACCTCAACAGGGAGACTTGCAACTAATGAAAAACTGTTTTTT. Protein sequence: CASTSTGRLATNEKLFF.

This clone has more than one count but fewer than ten. The chain combines TRBV5-1 with TRBJ1-5; a weak D match, TRBD1 (5 bases). Per the germline V gene, CDR1 is SGHRS and CDR2 is YFSETQ. This CDR3 is built from 15 residues. The V end lost 4 bases, the J end lost 1 base, and 12 bases lay between the germline ends. The chain's CDR3 is CASSPDGGSNQPQHF. CDR3 in DNA: TGCGCCAGCAGCCCAGATGGGGGGAGCAATCAGCCCCAGCATTTT.

This clone was seen a few times. The J gene is TRBJ1-1, the V gene TRBV4-2, with 9 nucleotides matching TRBD1. Germline CDR1 LGHNA, CDR2 YNFKEQ. V trimming: 2 bases; J trimming: 4 bases; junction bases outside the gene matches: 5. The CDR3 loop spans 15 amino acids. The CDR3 coding sequence is TGTGCCAGCAGCCAACTTGGACAGGGGAGCACTGAAGCTTTCTTT. Residues: CASSQLGQGSTEAFF.

This clone was recorded a few times. This sequence joins TRBV18 and TRBJ1-2; unclear D gene. V gave up 6 bases and J gave up 0 bases, with 14 bases separating them. The CDR3 spans 15 residues. In germline, CDR1 is KGHSH, CDR2 LQKENI. CDR3 coding DNA: TGTGCCAGCTCCCCGGCTGCCACAGCTAACTATGGCTACACCTTC. Its translation is CASSPAATANYGYTF.

The chain couples TRBV7-2 to TRBJ1-5, with D unresolved. The germline gives CDR1 SGHTA, CDR2 FQGNSA. Trimming pared 5 bases from V and 9 bases from J, leaving 11 bases between. The CDR3 extends over 12 amino acids. The CDR3 is CASSLPGSPQHF. CDR3 nucleotide sequence: TGTGCCAGCAGCCTCCCCGGTTCGCCCCAGCATTTT.

This clone turned up a few times. V usage is TRBV28 and J usage is TRBJ2-3, with D possibly being TRBD2 (6 bases). Looked up from germline, CDR1 is MDHEN and CDR2 is SYDVKM. This CDR3 is 13 amino acids long. Trimming took off 11 bases at V and 1 base at J, with 13 bases between the two ends. CDR3 amino acids: CAGGTQRTDTQYF. Here the CDR3 DNA reads TGTGCCGGAGGGACTCAGCGCACAGATACGCAGTATTTT.

This clone was recorded a few times. The V gene is TRBV7-2, the J gene TRBJ2-5; D is undetermined. V was pared by 5 bases and J by 2 bases, with 15 bases between. Germline CDR1 reads SGHTA; CDR2 reads FQGNSA. The CDR3 spans 15 residues. The CDR3 DNA sequence: TGTGCCAGCAGCAATCTTGAGGCCCCACAAGAGACCCAGTACTTC. Translating it yields CASSNLEAPQETQYF.

A few counts support this clone. The CDR3 DNA reads as TGTGCCAGCAGCGCTCACAGGGGCGGTGCGGACTATGGCTACACCTTC. Translating it yields CASSAHRGGADYGYTF. The V and J genes are TRBV2 and TRBJ1-2; 7 bases fit TRBD1. Germline loops: CDR1 SNHLY, CDR2 FYNNEI. J lost 3 bases, V lost 6 bases, and 13 bases had no gene match. The CDR3 loop spans 16 amino acids.

V and J are TRBV5-4 and TRBJ2-1, with 7 bases lining up with TRBD1. There are 16 residues in the CDR3. Per the germline V gene, CDR1 is SGHNT and CDR2 is YYREEE (reference sequence). V dropped 4 bases and J dropped 5; count of bases not matched to a gene: 12. CDR3 sequence: CASSPVRQGMNNEQFF. In DNA, the CDR3 is TGTGCCAGCAGCCCCGTACGACAGGGCATGAACAATGAGCAGTTCTTC.

This clone was seen many times. The genes are TRBV2 and TRBJ2-3; unclear D gene. Trimming took 5 bases from V and 6 from J, leaving 9 bases between them. The CDR3 runs 12 residues. CDR1 SNHLY and CDR2 FYNNEI come from the germline V gene. The chain's CDR3 is CASSLSRDTQYF. CDR3 coding DNA: TGTGCCAGCAGTCTATCACGGGATACGCAGTATTTT.

The V gene is TRBV10-3, the J gene TRBJ2-1; possible D gene TRBD2, 6 bases. CDR3 length: 13 residues. The V and J ends lost 7 bases and 6 bases respectively, with 13 bases between them. Germline CDR1 reads ENHRY; CDR2 reads SYGVKD. The CDR3 DNA follows: TGTGCCATCAAATCGGGAGAGGGCAATGAGCAGTTCTTC. This gives the protein CAIKSGEGNEQFF.

The J gene is TRBJ2-2, the V gene TRBV5-4, with TRBD2 identical over 7 bases. CDR1 is SGHNT and CDR2 is YYREEE in the germline V gene (reference sequence). The CDR3 spans 15 residues. Germline trimming cut 3 bases from V and 4 bases from J; bases unmatched to any gene: 6. CDR3: CASSSRTRRTGELFF. The CDR3 DNA follows: TGTGCCAGCAGCTCCCGGACTAGACGCACCGGGGAGCTGTTTTTT.

This rearrangement joins TRBV6-5 to TRBJ2-3; D perhaps matches TRBD2 (5 bases). Trimming removed 5 bases at V and 4 bases at J, with 13 bases between. Germline CDR1 and CDR2: MNHEY and SVGAGI. The CDR3 runs 14 residues. The CDR3 DNA reads as TGTGCCAGCAGTACTCTAAGCGGTGCAGATACGCAGTATTTT. Translation gives CASSTLSGADTQYF.

This clone showed up just a few times. This chain joins TRBV12-5 and TRBJ1-2, with 10 bases lining up with TRBD1. This CDR3 has 16 residues. Germline loops: CDR1 LGHNT, CDR2 FRNRAP. After removal of 4 bases from V and 4 bases from J, the junction contained 9 bases not matched to a gene. The CDR3 bases are TGTGCTAGTGGTTCGTTGACAGGGGGCGCCGGCTATGGCTACACCTTC. Protein sequence: CASGSLTGGAGYGYTF.

The CDR3 DNA follows: TGCGCCAGCAGCTTTTTACAGGGATCGAACACTGAAGCTTTCTTT. Its protein is CASSFLQGSNTEAFF. The chain employs TRBV5-1 and TRBJ1-1, with D possibly being TRBD1 (6 bases). Germline CDR1 SGHRS, CDR2 YFSETQ. This CDR3 spans 15 amino acids. V was shortened by 2 bases and J by 1 base, with 12 bases between the two germline ends.

The chain uses TRBV18 and TRBJ1-2, with D maybe TRBD1 (5 bases). The V gene lost 6 bases and the J gene lost 7 bases, with 18 bases spanning the gap. The CDR3 is 14 residues long. Germline V gene sequence: CDR1 KGHSH, CDR2 LQKENI. The DNA for the CDR3 is TGTGCCAGCTCCGAAGGGCTGTCCCAGGGTGGCTACACCTTC. Encoded protein: CASSEGLSQGGYTF.

The gene calls are TRBV27 and TRBJ2-5, with 8 positions matching TRBD1. V lost 3 bases, J lost 5 bases, and 8 bases stayed unmatched. This CDR3 has 15 amino acids. Germline values: CDR1 MNHEY, CDR2 SMNVEV (reference sequence). In DNA form, the CDR3 reads TGTGCCAGCAGTTTTGCTTCAGGGGGCACGGAGACCCAGTACTTC. This codes for CASSFASGGTETQYF.

The rearrangement uses TRBV7-9 and TRBJ2-1; the D gene is possibly TRBD2 (5 bases). V was trimmed by 2 bases and J by 4 bases, leaving 12 bases between them. Germline CDR1 SEHNR, CDR2 FQNEAQ (reference sequence). This CDR3 has 15 amino acids. CDR3 loop: CASSLRGSDYNEQFF. CDR3 nucleotide sequence: TGTGCCAGCAGCTTACGTGGGAGTGATTACAATGAGCAGTTCTTC.

This chain joins TRBV28 and TRBJ1-1; D is possibly TRBD1 (5 bases). Germline CDR1 and CDR2: MDHEN and SYDVKM. The CDR3 sequence is 15 residues long. The ends were cut back, 4 bases at V and 1 base at J, with 13 bases in the middle. The CDR3 DNA reads as TGTGCCAGCAGTTCCCACGGAACAGGGAACACTGAAGCTTTCTTT. Its translation: CASSSHGTGNTEAFF.

This chain connects TRBV27 to TRBJ2-7, with 12 bases aligning to TRBD2. Germline V gene sequence: CDR1 MNHEY, CDR2 SMNVEV (reference sequence). V lost 6 bases, J lost 1 base, and 4 bases stayed unmatched. This CDR3 contains 15 residues. CDR3 DNA sequence: TGTGCCAGCAGACGGACTAGCGGGGAATCCTACGAGCAGTACTTC. It yields the protein CASRRTSGESYEQYF.

DNA for the CDR3: TGTGCCAGCAGCTTCGGCGGGACAGAGAATACGCAGTATTTT. Translating it yields CASSFGGTENTQYF. The rearrangement uses TRBV7-9 and TRBJ2-3; maybe TRBD1 (7 bases). V lost 3 bases to trimming and J lost 7 bases, with 14 bases between them. The CDR3 spans 14 residues. CDR1 is SEHNR, CDR2 FQNEAQ, per germline (reference sequence).